This T cell receptor (beta chain) stems from a study of T cells in Graves' hyperthyroidism and ophthalmopathy. General study points: Ophthalmopathy and stable hyperthyroidism were separated by a 13 V-J model. Blood samples included most of the expanded thyroid clonotypes exceeding 0.001.

Comments on this clonotype: Antigen: not known. At one of its ends the junction is not consistent with the germline gene, which may arise from a read error.

Amplification targeted TCR beta CDR3 regions from RNA transcripts. The HTBI primer set drove a first-round RT-PCR of the TCR CDR3. Each CDR3 protein is one row after TCRdb ran MiXCR on the multiplex PCR reads. The repertoire consists of roughly 420,000 distinct CDR3 sequences, with approximately 14% occurring once and the leading ten covering 7.7%. From germline, CDR1 is SGHAT and CDR2 FQDESV (reference sequence). There are 13 residues in the CDR3. V and J are TRBV11-1 and TRBJ2-5; a possible D gene is TRBD2 (6 bases). This sequence originates from a woman aged 18-35 years with Graves' hyperthyroidism. Sequences were obtained from blood. The CDR3 DNA reads TGCGCCAGCAGGAGGGGACCCCGAGAGACCCAGTACTTC. Residues: CASRRGPRETQYF.